This T cell receptor beta chain was captured in a study of CD8 T cells in Susac syndrome. This clonotype was detected a few times. Random hexamers were used to reverse transcribe the RNA input (about 0.45 to 1 ug). TCRdb processed the immunoSEQ multiplex PCR reads anew with MiXCR; each CDR3 protein has one entry. Of 150,000 to 200,000 distinct CDR3 sequences detected, more than 90% appear once; the ten largest clones hold 0.093%. The receptor was derived from a human donor with multiple sclerosis. The sample was CD4+ T cells from PBMCs.

CDR3 sequence: CASSFQGAMDEQYF. CDR3 in DNA: TGTGCCAGCAGCTTCCAGGGGGCAATGGACGAGCAGTACTTC. The chain links TRBV7-2 to TRBJ2-7, with 8 bases fitting TRBD1. V lost 3 bases to trimming and J lost 5 bases; unmatched junction nucleotides: 6. The CDR3 totals 14 residues. Germline assignment: CDR1 SGHTA and CDR2 FQGNSA.